The 20 T cell receptor beta chains below all came from one sample that was sequenced in a study of regulatory T cells in long-lasting Graves disease. Arm-PCR of CDR3 regions with iRepertoire HTBI primers generated TCR beta libraries. Using its own MiXCR run on the multiplex PCR reads, TCRdb lists one record per CDR3 protein. The table records about 430,000 distinct CDR3 sequences, around 16% of them present only once. Time point of the sample: newly diagnosed GD, antithyroid drugs for less than 3 months. Following extraction of RNA from PBMCs, that RNA was used to make the TCR library. The same specimen was also included in a second study, on T cells in Graves' hyperthyroidism and ophthalmopathy.

The specimen was peripheral blood mononuclear cells (PBMCs), collected at new diagnosis, from a patient treated with antithyroid drugs. The receptors shown here come from a woman aged 40 to 50 with Graves disease.

The chain employs TRBV19 and TRBJ1-1; D gene ambiguous. The CDR3 totals 15 residues. Germline V CDR1 and CDR2: LNHDA, SQIVND (reference sequence). V was clipped by 5 bases and J by 1 base, with 14 bases between them. For the CDR3, the DNA is TGTGCCAGTAGTGACCCACAAGGCCCGAACACTGAAGCTTTCTTT. Its translation is CASSDPQGPNTEAFF. Supplemented by reference TRBV19 and TRBJ1-1, the full variable domain reads DGGITQSPKYLFRKEGQNVTLSCEQNLNHDAMYWYRQDPGQGLRLIYYSQIVNDFQKGDIAEGYSVSREKKESFPLTVTSAQKNPTAFYLCASSDPQGPNTEAFFGQGTRLTVV.

Ten or more counts support this clonotype. An end of the junction differs from the germline gene, which may be a read error. The chain employs TRBV2 and TRBJ2-3; a possible D gene is TRBD1 (6 bases). The length of the CDR3 is 13 residues. Germline V gene lookup returns CDR1 SNHLY and CDR2 FYNNEI. The CDR3 DNA sequence: TGTGCGAGCACACTATCAGGGGCAGATACGCAGTATTTT. Amino acids: CASTLSGADTQYF.

As regards this clonotype: A much larger clone differs by one base, so this may be a read error. The rearrangement links TRBV12-3 or TRBV12-4 to TRBJ1-1; weak D call: TRBD1 (5 bases). CDR3 length equals 14 residues. The CDR3 DNA follows: TGTGCCAGCAGTACCCCCGGGGGGAGAACTGGAGCTTTCTTT. Translation: CASSTPGGRTGAFF.

This clonotype was picked up many times. The J gene is TRBJ2-6, the V gene TRBV6-1, with 7 bases identical to TRBD1. Germline values: CDR1 MNHNS, CDR2 SASEGT. V was pared by 4 bases and J by 2 bases, with 8 bases of the junction left unmatched. CDR3 length: 17 amino acids. CDR3 residues: CASSARQGLAGANVLTF. The CDR3 DNA is TGTGCCAGCAGTGCGCGACAGGGATTGGCTGGGGCCAACGTCCTGACTTTC.

This clonotype was found a few times. Being one base from a much bigger clone, this may be a read error. The rearrangement joins TRBV20-1 to TRBJ2-7; 9 bases map to TRBD2. The CDR3 totals 14 residues. The germline CDR1 and CDR2 sequences are DFQATT and SNEGSKA (reference sequence). V was clipped by 6 bases and J by 1 base; unmatched bases: 7. The CDR3: CSAEPSGASYEQYF. The CDR3 nucleotides read TGCAGTGCAGAACCTAGCGGGGCGTCCTACGAGCAGTACTTC.

This clonotype was observed many times. The chain couples TRBV3-1 to TRBJ1-5; D unresolved. Germline V gene lookup returns CDR1 LGHDT and CDR2 YNNKEL (reference sequence). V was trimmed by 3 bases and J by 6 bases, leaving 18 bases between them. This CDR3 comprises 16 residues. This chain's CDR3 is CASSQGRWGSVQPQHF. The CDR3 coding sequence is TGTGCCAGCAGCCAGGGTAGGTGGGGATCTGTTCAGCCCCAGCATTTT. Combining the CDR3 with reference TRBV3-1 and TRBJ1-5 gives the whole variable domain DTAVSQTPKYLVTQMGNDKSIKCEQNLGHDTMYWYKQDSKKFLKIMFSYNNKELIINETVPNRFSPKSPDKAHLNLHINSLELGDSAVYFCASSQGRWGSVQPQHFGDGTRLSIL.

This clonotype was counted ten times or more. The chain combines TRBV5-1 with TRBJ1-4; D unresolved. Germline V gene data show CDR1 as SGHRS and CDR2 as YFSETQ. CDR3 length equals 15 residues. V was shortened by 0 bases and J by 2 bases, with 8 bases between the two germline ends. CDR3 protein: CASSLESHTNEKLFF. The CDR3 DNA reads TGCGCCAGCAGCTTGGAATCCCATACTAATGAAAAACTGTTTTTT.

The sample holds many counts of this clonotype. The V and J genes are TRBV7-8 and TRBJ2-1; a weak D match, TRBD2 (6 bases). This CDR3 contains 14 residues. CDR1 and CDR2 from the germline V gene are SGHVS and FQNEAQ. Trimming pared 4 bases from V and 10 bases from J, leaving 17 bases between. The DNA for the CDR3 is TGTGCCAGCAGCTCGGCGGGAACCGAAAACGAGCAGTTCTTC. Translated, it gives CASSSAGTENEQFF.

This clonotype has at least ten counts. The chain is built from TRBV28 and TRBJ2-1; 7 positions match TRBD2. CDR1 and CDR2 (germline): MDHEN, SYDVKM. This CDR3 is built from 19 residues. The V gene end was trimmed by 6 bases and the J gene end by 0 bases; junction bases not matched to a gene: 17. DNA of the CDR3: TGTGCCAGCAGCCCAGTAAGTGGGAAGCGGGATTTCTCCTACAATGAGCAGTTCTTC. As protein: CASSPVSGKRDFSYNEQFF.

This clonotype was recorded at least ten times. The chain has TRBV27 and TRBJ1-5; TRBD1 is a possible D gene (6 bases). The CDR3 contains 17 residues. CDR1 and CDR2 from the germline V gene are MNHEY and SMNVEV (reference sequence). Trimming left V 4 bases short and J 0 bases short, with 16 bases between. The CDR3 protein is CASSSLPGQHSNQPQHF. For the CDR3, the DNA is TGTGCCAGCAGTTCCCTACCGGGACAACATAGCAATCAGCCCCAGCATTTT.

Details on this clonotype: Given a much more abundant clone one base away, this may be a read error. The rearrangement uses TRBV12-3 or TRBV12-4 and TRBJ2-5; no clear D. The CDR3 spans 17 residues. The DNA for the CDR3 is TGTGCCGGCAGTTTTAACTCTATGTCAGGAAAGGGAGAGACCCAGTACTTC. The encoded protein is CAGSFNSMSGKGETQYF.

This clonotype was recorded at least ten times. This chain links TRBV27 with TRBJ2-1; tentative D call: TRBD1 (6 bases). The V end was cut by 8 bases, the J end by 9 bases, with 14 bases between. Per the germline V gene, CDR1 is MNHEY and CDR2 is SMNVEV (reference sequence). This CDR3 has 12 amino acids. The CDR3 loop reads CASLAGVGEQFF. The CDR3 DNA reads TGTGCCAGCCTGGCAGGGGTCGGTGAGCAGTTCTTC.

This clonotype was observed many times. J is TRBJ2-7 and V is TRBV24-1; D is ambiguous. Germline assignment: CDR1 KGHDR and CDR2 SFDVKD. The germline V and J ends were trimmed by 5 bases and 2 bases, with 9 bases remaining between them. There are 13 residues in the CDR3. The CDR3 sequence: CATSVPGTYEQYF. The CDR3 DNA reads as TGTGCCACCAGTGTTCCAGGAACCTACGAGCAGTACTTC.

This clonotype was seen repeatedly, ten times or more. J is TRBJ2-7 and V is TRBV9, with D perhaps TRBD2 (6 bases). This CDR3 region has 17 residues. V lost 3 bases and J lost 2, with 21 bases in between. Germline V gene lookup returns CDR1 SGDLS and CDR2 YYNGEE. The CDR3 DNA sequence: TGTGCCAGCAGCGCCGACCCTGGGCTAGCGCACGCCTACGAGCAGTACTTC. Protein product: CASSADPGLAHAYEQYF. Drawing the rest from reference TRBV9 and TRBJ2-7, the complete variable domain is DSGVTQTPKHLITATGQRVTLRCSPRSGDLSVYWYQQSLDQGLQFLIQYYNGEERAKGNILERFSAQQFPDLHSELNLSSLELGDSALYFCASSADPGLAHAYEQYFGPGTRLTVT.

This clonotype was recorded at least ten times. The junction differs from germline at one of its ends, possibly a read error. J is TRBJ2-1 and V is TRBV6-2 or TRBV6-3; the match to TRBD2 covers 8 bases. Germline assignment: CDR1 MNHEY and CDR2 SVGEGT. CDR3 length: 12 amino acids. CDR3 sequence (DNA): TGTGCCAGCAGACCCACTACTAGCGGATACGTCTTC. Protein: CASRPTTSGYVF.

The V call is TRBV20-1, the J call TRBJ2-3, with D uncertain. Germline V gene sequence: CDR1 DFQATT, CDR2 SNEGSKA (reference sequence). V dropped 3 bases and J dropped 6 bases, with 16 bases sitting between them. There are 14 residues in the CDR3. The CDR3 coding sequence is TGCAGTGCTAGTAGTGCATTATTGGGGGATACGCAGTATTTT. Its protein is CSASSALLGDTQYF.

Concerning this clonotype itself: Given a far larger clone just one base away, this is likely a sequencing read error. The missing conserved phenylalanine or tryptophan at the end of this CDR3 makes a read error likely. The V gene is TRBV10-3, the J gene TRBJ2-5, with 11 nucleotides matching TRBD2. The DNA end is a closer match to TRBJ2-1, so the J assignment may be wrong. CDR1 is ENHRY, CDR2 SYGVKD, per germline. This CDR3 is built from 16 residues. For the CDR3, the DNA is TGTGCCATCAGTGAACCTACTAGCGGGGGTCTCAATGAGCAGTTCTCC. Protein: CAISEPTSGGLNEQFS.

This clonotype was seen at least ten times. The chain has TRBV7-6 and TRBJ1-2; TRBD1 matches at 10 bases. This CDR3 contains 15 residues. J lost 4 bases, V lost 4 bases, and 6 bases had no gene match. The germline CDR1 and CDR2 sequences are SGHVS and FNYEAQ. The CDR3 bases are TGTGCCAGCAGCTACCAGACAGGGGGCGCCTATGGCTACACCTTC. Its translation is CASSYQTGGAYGYTF.

This clonotype was picked up a small number of times. The rearrangement links TRBV24-1 to TRBJ1-1; 7 bases fit TRBD1. Germline V gene lookup returns CDR1 KGHDR and CDR2 SFDVKD. This CDR3 has 17 amino acids. The J segment lost 1 base and the V segment lost 7 bases, leaving 14 bases of the junction unmatched. CDR3 residues: CATRSGRLGQKNTEAFF. The CDR3 coding sequence is TGTGCCACCAGATCGGGCCGATTGGGACAGAAGAACACTGAAGCTTTCTTT.

CDR3 in amino acids: CASHSLTGDYSNQPQHF. Here the CDR3 DNA reads TGTGCCAGCCACTCTTTAACGGGGGATTATAGCAATCAGCCCCAGCATTTT. This rearrangement joins TRBV6-1 to TRBJ1-5; D is possibly TRBD1 (5 bases). The V and J ends lost 8 bases and 0 bases respectively, with 20 bases between them. The CDR3 totals 17 residues. The germline V gene encodes CDR1 MNHNS and CDR2 SASEGT.